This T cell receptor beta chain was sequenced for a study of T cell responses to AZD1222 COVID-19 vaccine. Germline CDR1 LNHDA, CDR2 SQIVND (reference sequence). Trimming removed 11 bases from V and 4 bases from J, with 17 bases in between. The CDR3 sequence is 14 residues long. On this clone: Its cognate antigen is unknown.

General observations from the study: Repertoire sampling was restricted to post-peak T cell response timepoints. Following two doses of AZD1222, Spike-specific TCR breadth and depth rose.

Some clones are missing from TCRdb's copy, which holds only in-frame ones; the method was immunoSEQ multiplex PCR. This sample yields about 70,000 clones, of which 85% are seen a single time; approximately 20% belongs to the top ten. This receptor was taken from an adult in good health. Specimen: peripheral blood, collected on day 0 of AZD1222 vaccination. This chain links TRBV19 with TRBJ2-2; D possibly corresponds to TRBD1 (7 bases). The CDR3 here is CASKEGASTGELFF. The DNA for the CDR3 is TGTGCCTCTAAGGAGGGGGCGAGCACCGGGGAGCTGTTTTTT. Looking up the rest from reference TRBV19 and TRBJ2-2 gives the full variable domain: DGGITQSPKYLFRKEGQNVTLSCEQNLNHDAMYWYRQDPGQGLRLIYYSQIVNDFQKGDIAEGYSVSREKKESFPLTVTSAQKNPTAFYLCASKEGASTGELFFGEGSRLTVL.